This TCR beta chain was identified during a study of cytomegalovirus exposure and HLA in healthy donors. Trimming pared 8 bases from V and 1 base from J, leaving 16 bases between. Per the germline V gene, CDR1 is MDHEN and CDR2 is SYDVKM. The CDR3 length is 15 residues. TCRdb keeps only in-frame clones here, not all; method: immunoSEQ multiplex PCR. The sample holds hundreds of thousands of clones; roughly 85% are singletons and the top ten take approximately 0.86%. Points on this clone: Antigen unknown.

Findings and caveats of the study: The majority of TCR sequences were rare, yet some public TCRs appeared in many donors.

The sample consisted of PBMCs. The chain joins TRBV28 to TRBJ2-3; TRBD2 is a possible D gene (6 bases). This TCR derives from a woman aged 18 to 35 in good health and CMV-seronegative. The DNA of the CDR3 is TGTGCCAGCCCCCCTCCGGGACTCCGCACAGATACGCAGTATTTT. It translates to CASPPPGLRTDTQYF.